Below, 5 T cell receptor beta chains from the same sample are listed, as sequenced in a study of neurological immune-mediated disorders. TCRdb reprocessed the 5' RACE reads with MiXCR, giving one entry per CDR3 protein. The data show around 29,000 distinct CDR3 sequences, 4.5% to 7% seen once. Sequenced sample: CD4+ T cells from blood. These receptors all come from a woman in her 50s in good health.

This clonotype was seen many times. This chain joins TRBV19 and TRBJ1-5, with D perhaps TRBD1 (5 bases). This CDR3 is built from 14 residues. Germline assignment: CDR1 LNHDA and CDR2 SQIVND (reference sequence). Deletions cut 2 bases from V and 7 bases from J, with 12 bases between. The CDR3 nucleotides are TGTGCCAGTAGTATAATGGGGGATCTCCAGCCCCAGCATTTT. This sequence encodes CASSIMGDLQPQHF.

This clonotype showed up many times. The chain joins TRBV20-1 to TRBJ1-1; no reliable D call. Germline values: CDR1 DFQATT, CDR2 SNEGSKA (reference sequence). There are 12 residues in the CDR3. Trimming stripped 6 bases from V and 0 bases from J, with 8 bases between. This chain's CDR3 is CSAPTLNTEAFF. DNA for the CDR3: TGCAGTGCGCCGACCTTGAACACTGAAGCTTTCTTT.

This clonotype has a count of ten or more. The chain carries TRBV18 and TRBJ1-1; possibly TRBD1 for D (5 bases). This CDR3 is 15 amino acids long. Germline loops: CDR1 KGHSH, CDR2 LQKENI. Trimming stripped 3 bases from V and 4 bases from J, with 15 bases between. The CDR3 DNA sequence: TGTGCCAGCTCACCCACGAAACAGGCTTCCACTGAAGCTTTCTTT. Its protein product is CASSPTKQASTEAFF.

This clonotype has a count of ten or more. This sequence joins TRBV5-1 and TRBJ2-6; the D gene is possibly TRBD2 (5 bases). Trimming removed 0 bases at V and 0 bases at J, with 13 bases between. CDR3 length: 18 residues. Germline CDR1 reads SGHRS; CDR2 reads YFSETQ. The CDR3 loop is CASSLDPGKYSGANVLTF. The CDR3 DNA sequence: TGCGCCAGCAGCTTGGATCCGGGAAAGTACTCTGGGGCCAACGTCCTGACTTTC.

This clonotype was found many times. The chain carries TRBV5-1 and TRBJ2-1; possible D gene TRBD2, 5 bases. The V gene's germline CDR1 is SGHRS and CDR2 YFSETQ. The CDR3 runs to 13 residues. The V end was cut by 4 bases, the J end by 5 bases, with 10 bases between. The CDR3 nucleotides are TGCGCCAGCAGCAAGGACTTGGACAATGAGCAGTTCTTC. This gives the protein CASSKDLDNEQFF.